Each of the 10 T cell receptor beta chains below was sequenced from the same sample in a study of blood T cell repertoires in COVID-19. Sequenced by immunoSEQ multiplex PCR; TCRdb stores in-frame clones only, minus some. The table shows 250,000 or so clones, with about four fifths occurring only once. The specimen was peripheral blood. These receptors came from an elderly man with acute or convalescent COVID-19.

The chain employs TRBV18 and TRBJ2-5; 9 nucleotides agree with TRBD1. The CDR3 runs 16 residues. Germline values: CDR1 KGHSH, CDR2 LQKENI. V lost 3 bases, J lost 5 bases, and 10 bases stayed unmatched. The CDR3 region has the DNA TGTGCCAGCTCACCGGCCTTCGGGACAGGGAGGGAGACCCAGTACTTC. This sequence encodes CASSPAFGTGRETQYF.

This chain connects TRBV19 to TRBJ1-5; 8 bases align to TRBD1. V lost 10 bases and J lost 5; bases outside the gene matches: 10. CDR1 and CDR2 from the germline V gene are LNHDA and SQIVND (reference sequence). The CDR3 extends over 14 amino acids. Here the CDR3 DNA reads TGTGCCACCCTGCGGGCAGGGGGCGATCAGCCCCAGCATTTT. It encodes CATLRAGGDQPQHF. Together with reference TRBV19 and TRBJ1-5, the CDR3 gives the full variable domain: DGGITQSPKYLFRKEGQNVTLSCEQNLNHDAMYWYRQDPGQGLRLIYYSQIVNDFQKGDIAEGYSVSREKKESFPLTVTSAQKNPTAFYLCATLRAGGDQPQHFGDGTRLSIL.

V usage is TRBV2 and J usage is TRBJ2-3, with no clear D. Per germline, CDR1 SNHLY and CDR2 FYNNEI. The CDR3 consists of 13 residues. Deletions cut 2 bases from V and 1 base from J, with 4 bases between. CDR3 coding DNA: TGTGCCAGCAGTGAATTCGGCACAGATACGCAGTATTTT. Translated: CASSEFGTDTQYF.

This chain joins TRBV9 and TRBJ2-7; D is ambiguous. This CDR3 contains 13 residues. CDR1 SGDLS and CDR2 YYNGEE come from the germline V gene. V lost 2 bases and J lost 5, with 11 bases in between. The CDR3 sequence: CASSVDYRNEQYF. The CDR3 DNA reads TGTGCCAGCAGCGTCGATTACAGAAACGAGCAGTACTTC.

The CDR3 sequence is CASSEIPGIRPSSYEQYF. In DNA form, the CDR3 reads TGCGCCAGCAGTGAGATTCCAGGGATTCGCCCTAGCTCCTACGAGCAGTACTTC. This chain links TRBV10-2 with TRBJ2-7; a weak D match, TRBD1 (5 bases). CDR3 length: 18 amino acids. The germline gives CDR1 WSHSY, CDR2 SAAADI. V shed 2 bases and J shed 0 bases, with 20 bases lying between them.

The chain combines TRBV5-1 with TRBJ2-3; the match to TRBD2 covers 7 bases. This CDR3 comprises 14 residues. V was clipped by 4 bases and J by 0 bases; unmatched bases: 2. Germline V gene data show CDR1 as SGHRS and CDR2 as YFSETQ. CDR3 in amino acids: CASSPGGSTDTQYF. The CDR3 DNA reads TGCGCCAGCAGCCCGGGGGGTAGCACAGATACGCAGTATTTT.

As for this clone: The germline gene is not matched at one end of the junction; a read error may be the cause. The chain carries TRBV3-1 (or the pseudogene TRBV3-2) and TRBJ2-7, with D perhaps TRBD1 (5 bases). The CDR3 extends over 13 amino acids. Germline V gene sequence: CDR1 LGHDT, CDR2 YNNKEL (reference sequence). CDR3 in amino acids: CASSPQAGYGQYF. The CDR3 bases are TGTGCCAGCAGCCCGCAAGCAGGGTACGGGCAGTACTTC.

The rearrangement joins TRBV30 to TRBJ2-1; 9 nucleotides align to TRBD1. The CDR3 contains 15 residues. V was pared by 0 bases and J by 8 bases, with 8 bases of the junction left unmatched. Per the germline V gene, CDR1 is GTSNPN and CDR2 is SVGIG (reference sequence). The CDR3 sequence: CAWSVRWTGVDEQFF. CDR3 nucleotide sequence: TGTGCCTGGAGTGTACGCTGGACAGGGGTGGATGAGCAGTTCTTC.

The rearrangement links TRBV18 to TRBJ1-6; the D is unclear. The CDR3 spans 16 residues. Germline V gene lookup returns CDR1 KGHSH and CDR2 LQKENI. With 3 bases removed from V and 5 bases from J, the gap between germline ends came to 14 bases. CDR3: CASSPVSGKNNSPLHF. The CDR3, as DNA: TGTGCCAGCTCACCGGTTTCGGGGAAAAATAATTCACCCCTCCACTTT. The full variable domain, completed using reference TRBV18 and TRBJ1-6, is NAGVMQNPRHLVRRRGQEARLRCSPMKGHSHVYWYRQLPEEGLKFMVYLQKENIIDESGMPKERFSAEFPKEGPSILRIQQVVRGDSAAYFCASSPVSGKNNSPLHFGNGTRLTVT.

The chain links TRBV24-1 to TRBJ2-1; D may be TRBD1 (6 bases). Trimming took 1 base from V and 7 from J, leaving 13 bases between them. Germline V gives CDR1 KGHDR, CDR2 SFDVKD. The CDR3 has 15 residues. Written as DNA, the CDR3 is TGTGCCACCAGTGATTTAAATTTACAGGGAAATGAGCAGTTCTTC. Its protein product is CATSDLNLQGNEQFF.